The sequence of this T cell receptor beta chain was determined in a study of T cells in Graves' hyperthyroidism and ophthalmopathy. From RNA transcripts, TCR beta CDR3 regions were amplified. Initially, a first-round RT-PCR of the TCR CDR3 employed the HTBI primer set. Via MiXCR, TCRdb re-called the multiplex PCR reads, giving one row per CDR3 protein. This sample has approximately 400,000 distinct CDR3 sequences; about 18% occur once, and the top ten carry 40%. Trimming removed 1 base from V and 3 bases from J, with 10 bases in between. Germline CDR1 reads SGHNT; CDR2 reads YYREEE (reference sequence). This CDR3 comprises 14 residues.

The receptor's source is a man aged 18 to 35 with Graves' ophthalmopathy. Sequencing was done on a sample of blood. The chain links TRBV5-4 to TRBJ2-5, with D unresolved. In DNA form, the CDR3 reads TGTGCCAGCAGCTTGTCGGGTAGGGAAGAGACCCAGTACTTC. This gives the protein CASSLSGREETQYF. Full variable domain (rest looked up from reference TRBV5-4 and TRBJ2-5): ETGVTQSPTHLIKTRGQQVTLRCSSQSGHNTVSWYQQALGQGPQFIFQYYREEENGRGNFPPRFSGLQFPNYSSELNVNALELDDSALYLCASSLSGREETQYFGPGTRLLVL.